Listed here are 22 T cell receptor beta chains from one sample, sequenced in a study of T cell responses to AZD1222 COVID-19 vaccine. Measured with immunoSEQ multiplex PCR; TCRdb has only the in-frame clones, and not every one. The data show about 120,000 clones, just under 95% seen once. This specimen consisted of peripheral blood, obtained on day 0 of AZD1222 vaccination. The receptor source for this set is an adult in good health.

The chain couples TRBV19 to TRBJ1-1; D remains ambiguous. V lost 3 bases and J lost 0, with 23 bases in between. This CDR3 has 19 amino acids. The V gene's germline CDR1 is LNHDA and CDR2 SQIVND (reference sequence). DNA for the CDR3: TGTGCCAGTAGTATTTCCCCCCACCAAGCTCCCCATTTGAACACTGAAGCTTTCTTT. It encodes CASSISPHQAPHLNTEAFF.

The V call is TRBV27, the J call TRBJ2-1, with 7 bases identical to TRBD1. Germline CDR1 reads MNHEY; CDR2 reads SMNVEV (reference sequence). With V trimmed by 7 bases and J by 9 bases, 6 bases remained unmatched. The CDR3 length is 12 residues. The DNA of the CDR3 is TGTGCCAGCACCTCTCCAGGGGGTGAGCAGTTCTTC. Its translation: CASTSPGGEQFF.

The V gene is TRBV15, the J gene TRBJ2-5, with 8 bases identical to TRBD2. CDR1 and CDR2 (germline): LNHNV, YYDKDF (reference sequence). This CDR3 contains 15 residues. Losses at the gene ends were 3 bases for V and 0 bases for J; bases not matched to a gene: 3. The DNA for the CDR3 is TGTGCCACCAGCAGCCTACTAGCGGACCAAGAGACCCAGTACTTC. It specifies CATSSLLADQETQYF. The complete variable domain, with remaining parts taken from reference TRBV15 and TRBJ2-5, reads DAMVIQNPRYQVTQFGKPVTLSCSQTLNHNVMYWYQQKSSQAPKLLFHYYDKDFNNEADTPDNFQSRRPNTSFCFLDIRSPGLGDTAMYLCATSSLLADQETQYFGPGTRLLVL.

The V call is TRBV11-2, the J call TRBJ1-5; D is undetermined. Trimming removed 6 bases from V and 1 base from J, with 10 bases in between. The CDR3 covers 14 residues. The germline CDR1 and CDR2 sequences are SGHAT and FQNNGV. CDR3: CASRAIGSNQPQHF. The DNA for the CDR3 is TGTGCCAGCAGGGCGATCGGAAGCAATCAGCCCCAGCATTTT.

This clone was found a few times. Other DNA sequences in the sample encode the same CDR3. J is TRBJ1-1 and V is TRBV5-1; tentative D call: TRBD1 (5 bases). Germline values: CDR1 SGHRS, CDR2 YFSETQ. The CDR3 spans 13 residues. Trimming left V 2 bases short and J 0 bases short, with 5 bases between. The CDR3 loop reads CASSLGVNTEAFF. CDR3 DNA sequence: TGCGCCAGCAGCTTAGGGGTGAACACTGAAGCTTTCTTT.

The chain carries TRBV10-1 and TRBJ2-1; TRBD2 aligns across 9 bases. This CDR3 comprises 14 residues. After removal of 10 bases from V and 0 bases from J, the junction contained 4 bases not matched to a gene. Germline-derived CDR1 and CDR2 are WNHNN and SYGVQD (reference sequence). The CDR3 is CATSSGISYNEQFF. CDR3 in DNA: TGCGCCACCTCTAGCGGGATCTCCTACAATGAGCAGTTCTTC.

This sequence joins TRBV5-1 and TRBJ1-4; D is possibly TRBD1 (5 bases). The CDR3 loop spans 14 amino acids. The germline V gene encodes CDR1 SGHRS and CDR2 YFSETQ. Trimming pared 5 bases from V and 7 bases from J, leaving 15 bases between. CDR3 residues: CASSYQGGGEKLFF. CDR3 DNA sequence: TGCGCCAGCAGTTACCAGGGTGGAGGTGAAAAACTGTTTTTT.

CDR3 protein: CASSPIPGQGVQETQYF. In nucleotides, the CDR3 is TGTGCCAGCAGTCCGATACCGGGACAGGGGGTCCAAGAGACCCAGTACTTC. V is TRBV28 and J is TRBJ2-5; TRBD1 matches 11 bases. J lost 1 base, V lost 5 bases, and 9 bases had no gene match. This CDR3 is built from 17 residues. Germline V gives CDR1 MDHEN, CDR2 SYDVKM.

The chain's CDR3 is CAWSKGTGRANEKLFF. The CDR3 DNA follows: TGTGCCTGGAGTAAGGGGACAGGGAGGGCTAATGAAAAACTGTTTTTT. J is TRBJ1-4 and V is TRBV30; 9 bases line up with TRBD1. The CDR3 has 16 amino acids. J lost 3 bases, V lost 2 bases, and 7 bases had no gene match. In germline, CDR1 is GTSNPN, CDR2 SVGIG (reference sequence).

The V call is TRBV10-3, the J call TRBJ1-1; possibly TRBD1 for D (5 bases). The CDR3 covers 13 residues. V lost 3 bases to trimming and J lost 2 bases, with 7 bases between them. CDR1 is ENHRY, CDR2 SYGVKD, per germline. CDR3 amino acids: CAISDRANTEAFF. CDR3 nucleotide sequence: TGTGCCATCAGTGACAGGGCCAACACTGAAGCTTTCTTT.

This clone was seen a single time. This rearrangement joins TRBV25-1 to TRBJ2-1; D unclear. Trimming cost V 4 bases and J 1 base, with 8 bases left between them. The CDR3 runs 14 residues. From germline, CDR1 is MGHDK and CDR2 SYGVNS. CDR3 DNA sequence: TGTGCCAGCAGTGTTCACTCGTCCTACAATGAGCAGTTCTTC. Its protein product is CASSVHSSYNEQFF. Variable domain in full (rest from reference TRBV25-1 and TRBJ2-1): EADIYQTPRYLVIGTGKKITLECSQTMGHDKMYWYQQDPGMELHLIHYSYGVNSTEKGDLSSESTVSRIRTEHFPLTLESARPSHTSQYLCASSVHSSYNEQFFGPGTRLTVL.

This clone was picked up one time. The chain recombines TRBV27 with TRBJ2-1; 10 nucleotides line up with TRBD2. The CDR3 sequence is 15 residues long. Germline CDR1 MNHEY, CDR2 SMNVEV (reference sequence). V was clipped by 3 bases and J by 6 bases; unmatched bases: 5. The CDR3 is CASSFQREGANEQFF. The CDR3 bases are TGTGCCAGCAGTTTCCAGCGGGAGGGGGCCAATGAGCAGTTCTTC.

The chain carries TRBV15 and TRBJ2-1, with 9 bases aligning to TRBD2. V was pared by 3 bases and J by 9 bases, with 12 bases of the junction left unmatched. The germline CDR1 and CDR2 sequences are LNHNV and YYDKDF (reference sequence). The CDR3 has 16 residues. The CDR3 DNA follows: TGTGCCACCAGCAGTCCCCTAGCGGGAATCATAACTGAGCAGTTCTTC. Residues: CATSSPLAGIITEQFF.

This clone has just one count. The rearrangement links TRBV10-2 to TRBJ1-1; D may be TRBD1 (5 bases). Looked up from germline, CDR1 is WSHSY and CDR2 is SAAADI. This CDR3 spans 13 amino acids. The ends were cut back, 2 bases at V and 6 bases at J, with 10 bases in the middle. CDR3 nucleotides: TGCGCCAGCAGTGAGCCTAGGGGCGCTGAAGCTTTCTTT. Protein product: CASSEPRGAEAFF.

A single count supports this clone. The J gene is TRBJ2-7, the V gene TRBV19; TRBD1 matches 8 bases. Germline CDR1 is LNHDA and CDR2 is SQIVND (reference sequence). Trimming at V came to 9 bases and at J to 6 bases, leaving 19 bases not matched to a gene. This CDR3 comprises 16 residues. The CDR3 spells CASRPGGAWFLSEQYF. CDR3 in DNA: TGTGCCAGCAGACCAGGGGGCGCTTGGTTTTTGAGCGAGCAGTACTTC.

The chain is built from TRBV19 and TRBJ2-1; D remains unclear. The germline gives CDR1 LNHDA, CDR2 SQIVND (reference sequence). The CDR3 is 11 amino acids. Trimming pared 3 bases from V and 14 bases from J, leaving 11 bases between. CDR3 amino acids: CASSMATSKFF. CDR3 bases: TGTGCCAGTAGTATGGCTACTTCTAAGTTCTTC.

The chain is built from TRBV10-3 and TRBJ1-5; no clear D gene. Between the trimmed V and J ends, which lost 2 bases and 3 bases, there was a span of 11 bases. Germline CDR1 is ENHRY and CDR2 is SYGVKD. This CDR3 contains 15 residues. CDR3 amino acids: CAISEGGPHNQPQHF. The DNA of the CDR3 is TGTGCCATCAGTGAGGGCGGACCTCACAATCAGCCCCAGCATTTT.

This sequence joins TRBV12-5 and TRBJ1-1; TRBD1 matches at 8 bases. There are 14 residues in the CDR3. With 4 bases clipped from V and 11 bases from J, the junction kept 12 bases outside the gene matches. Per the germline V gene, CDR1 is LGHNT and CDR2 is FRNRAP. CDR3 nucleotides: TGTGCTAGTGGTTCGTCAGGGACAGGATTGTACGCTTTCTTT. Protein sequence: CASGSSGTGLYAFF.

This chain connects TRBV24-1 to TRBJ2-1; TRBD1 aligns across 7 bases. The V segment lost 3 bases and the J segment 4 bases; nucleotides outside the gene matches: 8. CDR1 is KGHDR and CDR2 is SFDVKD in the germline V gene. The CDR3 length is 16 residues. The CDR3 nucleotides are TGTGCCACCAGTGATGTCTCCGGGACAGAGTACAATGAGCAGTTCTTC. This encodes CATSDVSGTEYNEQFF.

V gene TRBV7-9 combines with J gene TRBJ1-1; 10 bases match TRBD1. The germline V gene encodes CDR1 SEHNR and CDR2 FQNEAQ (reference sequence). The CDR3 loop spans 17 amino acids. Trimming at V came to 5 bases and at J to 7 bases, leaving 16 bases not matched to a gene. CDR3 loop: CASSPIYVGTGEVEAFF. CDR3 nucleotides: TGTGCCAGCAGCCCCATTTATGTCGGGACAGGGGAAGTTGAAGCTTTCTTT.

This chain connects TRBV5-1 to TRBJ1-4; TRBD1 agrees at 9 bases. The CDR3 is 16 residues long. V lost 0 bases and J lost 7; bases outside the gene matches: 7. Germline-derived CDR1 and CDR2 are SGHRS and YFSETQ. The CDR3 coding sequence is TGCGCCAGCAGCTTGGACAGGGGGCGTCTGGGTGAAAAACTGTTTTTT. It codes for CASSLDRGRLGEKLFF.

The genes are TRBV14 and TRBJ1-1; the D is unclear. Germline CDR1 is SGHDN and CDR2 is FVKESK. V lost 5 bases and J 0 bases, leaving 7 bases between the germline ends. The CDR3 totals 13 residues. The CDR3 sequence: CASSSTMNTEAFF. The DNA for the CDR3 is TGTGCCAGCAGCTCCACCATGAACACTGAAGCTTTCTTT.